This T cell receptor (beta chain) was obtained from a study of robustness of blood B and T cell sequencing (dated 2018 in TCRdb). A note on the overall study: The study aimed to determine how much peripheral blood is needed to reliably characterize an individual's TCRbeta and IgG repertoires. As technical replicates, two replicate TCRbeta cDNA libraries were made from one shared RNA pool taken from a single 10 ml draw. TCRbeta and IgG repertoires were quantified in each of the ten independently drawn blood samples. The paper's findings and limits, for the study overall: EDTA tubes required immediate fractionation, limiting use in multi-site collections. Pooling tubes did not make the overlap of rare TCRbeta clonotypes any better, which implies that much larger blood volumes would be needed to capture those rare clonotypes. Evidence of cross-contamination, likely caused by batch processing, was seen in one pair of TCRbeta libraries, and the UMI-sequence pairs shared between the two libraries were removed. The 1,000 most abundant TCRbeta clonotypes from the pooled draws were detected in every single 10 ml sample. TCRbeta rarefaction curves did not fully plateau, suggesting under-sequencing or many low-abundance clonotypes. Combining 3 or 4 tubes (roughly 29-40 ml blood) brought coverage of the top 10,000 TCRbeta clonotypes close to saturation. Of the top 10,000 TCRbeta clonotypes in one technical replicate library, 90% to 95% were also found in the other technical replicate library.

The CDR3, from cysteine to phenylalanine, totals 20 residues. Of all the DNA, just the CDR3 is kept, 60 bases in frame from base 1. CDR1 and CDR2 (LGHDT, YNNKEL) derive from the germline V gene (reference sequence). V loses 1 base, J loses 0 bases, and the germline ends lie 22 bases apart. Library construction relied on PCR. The reads were generated on an Illumina MiSeq. cDNA was synthesized with SMARTScribe reverse transcriptase and a 5' template-switch oligo that added a universal priming site. A 12-nucleotide random unique molecular identifier (UMI) was carried by the template-switch oligo, and each cDNA molecule was tagged with this UMI. During reverse transcription, chain-specific reverse primers targeted TCRbeta transcripts. Uracil DNA glycosylase treatment removed residual template-switch adapters, and cDNA was purified with a Qiagen MinElute kit. For the first PCR, KAPA HiFi HotStart ReadyMix was used for approximately 25 cycles, with amplification split across four 50 ul reactions containing step-out primers. Products of the first-round PCR were gel-purified before additional amplification. Illumina Nextera adapters were added in a second 8-cycle PCR, after which libraries were purified and pooled. A 50-nucleotide 5' read captured the UMI barcode for each TCRbeta molecule. In the original analysis: Reads were grouped by UMI into consensus reads using the MIGEC toolkit. PEAR was used to merge forward and reverse consensus reads, producing the final reads. Identical UMI-sequence pairs found in more than one library were treated as cross-sample contamination and removed by a custom decontamination script. MIGMAP, a wrapper around IgBLAST, was used to carry out V(D)J assignment and CDR3 extraction. A TCR clonotype was defined as sharing the same V gene, J gene and CDR3 amino acid sequence, and CDR1 and CDR2 were not sequenced. The public reads were reprocessed in TCRdb via fastp at Q25 and MiXCR, keeping in-frame beta chains. For every CDR3 protein sequence, its rows merge into one entry that carries the most common genes and DNA. What appears here as the V and J calls and clone size reflects TCRdb's work, not the paper's. The sample table shows more than 3,000 distinct CDR3 sequences, and 50% are seen once. The top ten constitute under 25% of the sample.

Comments on this clonotype: This receptor's antigen is unknown. Base qualities are missing; no much larger clone stands one base away.

TCRbeta repertoires were measured from mRNA instead of genomic DNA, an approach that captures expressed receptors. Leukocytes from the buffy coat were collected into Trizol, and RNA was extracted using the Direct-zol RNA MiniPrep Plus kit with no cell sorting. To separate plasma, buffy coat and red blood cells, the EDTA blood tubes were centrifuged right away at 4 degrees C. The sequence joins TRBV3-1 to TRBJ2-4, with the D call perhaps TRBD1 or TRBD2, each one matching 7 bases. Sequencing used peripheral blood. This TCR was sampled from a human donor in good health. The bases read TGTGCCAGCAGCCAAGCCTCGGACAGGTTGGGGGGGATAGCCAAAAACATTCAGTACTTC. The translation is CASSQASDRLGGIAKNIQYF. Full variable domain (CDR3 extended with the reference TRBV3-1 and TRBJ2-4 proteins): DTAVSQTPKYLVTQMGNDKSIKCEQNLGHDTMYWYKQDSKKFLKIMFSYNNKELIINETVPNRFSPKSPDKAHLNLHINSLELGDSAVYFCASSQASDRLGGIAKNIQYFGAGTRLSVL.